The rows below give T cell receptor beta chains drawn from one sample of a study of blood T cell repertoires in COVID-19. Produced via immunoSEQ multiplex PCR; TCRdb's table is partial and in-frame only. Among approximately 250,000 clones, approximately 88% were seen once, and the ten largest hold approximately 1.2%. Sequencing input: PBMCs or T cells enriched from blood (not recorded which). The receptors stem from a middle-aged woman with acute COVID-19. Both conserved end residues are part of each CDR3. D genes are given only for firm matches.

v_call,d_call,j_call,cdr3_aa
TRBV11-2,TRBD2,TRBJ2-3,CASSLPLAGGYYF
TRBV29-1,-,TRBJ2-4,CSVVDGIDIQYF
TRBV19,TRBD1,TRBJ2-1,CASEMTGVFAPSSYNEQFF
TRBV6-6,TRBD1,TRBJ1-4,CASSRLGTGYGTNEKLFF
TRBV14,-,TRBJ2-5,CASSRIAATETQYF
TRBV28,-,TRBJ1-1,CASSSTGSWTEAFF
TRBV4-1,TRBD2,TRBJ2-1,CASSQGVGRAGGQGNEQFF
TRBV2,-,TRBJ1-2,CASTSSRVQGGYTF
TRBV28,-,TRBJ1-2,CASSRYDSLFGYTF
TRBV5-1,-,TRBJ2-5,CASSLYLEETQYF
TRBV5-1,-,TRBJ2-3,CASSLGLAGTDTQYF
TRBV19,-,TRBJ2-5,CASSTRDGRETQYF
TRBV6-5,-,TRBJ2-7,CASSYSPSSYEQYF
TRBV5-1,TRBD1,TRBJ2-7,CASTIGTGLYEQYF
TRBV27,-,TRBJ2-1,CASSPSGNSYNEQFF
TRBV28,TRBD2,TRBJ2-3,CASSHHGGSDLDTQYF
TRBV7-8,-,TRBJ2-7,CASSLRGGREFSYEQYF
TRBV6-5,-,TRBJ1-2,CASWTRDNYGYTF
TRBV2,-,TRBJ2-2,CASSEWAAGELFF
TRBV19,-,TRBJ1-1,CASSQASQGIEAFF
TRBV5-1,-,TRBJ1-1,CASRLSAGANTEAFF
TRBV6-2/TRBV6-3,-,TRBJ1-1,CASSYNLGEDDTEAFF
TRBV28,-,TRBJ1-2,CASSSPGVPNYGYTF
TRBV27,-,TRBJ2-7,CASSPSRTVYEQYF
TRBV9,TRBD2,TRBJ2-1,CASSARQGGTSGITYNEQFF
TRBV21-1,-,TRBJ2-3,CASSRPGQGMADTQYF
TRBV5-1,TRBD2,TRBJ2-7,CASSRTSGTYEQYF
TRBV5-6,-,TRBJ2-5,CASSATERIRFQETQYF
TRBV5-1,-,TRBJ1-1,CASSLDPGADMNTEAFF
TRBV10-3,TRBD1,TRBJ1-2,CAATGTEANYGYTF
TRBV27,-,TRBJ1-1,CASSAHHSNTEAFF
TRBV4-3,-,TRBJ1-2,CASSQGRGYYGYTF
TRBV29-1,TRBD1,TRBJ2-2,CSGDRGNTGELFF
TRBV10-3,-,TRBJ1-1,CAISTNKGQPNTEAFF
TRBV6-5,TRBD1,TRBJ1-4,CASHSGQGREKLFF
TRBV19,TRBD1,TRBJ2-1,CASSMLGDRKDNEQFF
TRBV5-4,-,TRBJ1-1,CASSLGMVGRTEAFF
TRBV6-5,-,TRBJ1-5,CASSYDGNQPQHF
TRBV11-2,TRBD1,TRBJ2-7,CASSSAPRGRSSYEQYF
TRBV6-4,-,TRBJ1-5,CASSESGGNQPQHF
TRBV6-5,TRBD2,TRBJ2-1,CASNVAGGAYNEQFF
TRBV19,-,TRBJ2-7,CASSIGGGQSEQYF
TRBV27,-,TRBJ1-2,CASSFVGVGGYTF
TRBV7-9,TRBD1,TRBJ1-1,CASSSTGLNTEAFF
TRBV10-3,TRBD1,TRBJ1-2,CAISEGRGTGSYGYTF
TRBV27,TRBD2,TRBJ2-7,CASTQAGYSSYEQYF
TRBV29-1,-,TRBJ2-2,CSVEGGGGELFF
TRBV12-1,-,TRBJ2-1,CASSSGTSGRAWYNEQFF
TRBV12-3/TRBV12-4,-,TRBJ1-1,CASRGVWFTEAFF
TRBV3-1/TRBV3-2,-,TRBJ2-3,CASSQGGLSTDTQYF
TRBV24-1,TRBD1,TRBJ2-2,CATSDLSRDRPVDTGELFF
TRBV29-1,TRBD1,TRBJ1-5,CSVVLGQGINQPQHF
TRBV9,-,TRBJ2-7,CASSGTVSYEQYF
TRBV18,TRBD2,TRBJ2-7,CASSPGLSKAGGLEQYF
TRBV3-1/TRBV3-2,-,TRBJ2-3,CASSQGAVSTDTQYF